The 27 T cell receptor beta chains reported below all come from one sample, sequenced in a study of CD8 T cells in ankylosing spondylitis. The study's findings and limits: Seemingly distinctive of ankylosing spondylitis blood was a TCR beta motif formed by eight highly homologous variants.

TCRdb ran MiXCR on the 5' RACE reads and lists one entry per CDR3 protein. The sample includes about 540,000 distinct CDR3 sequences, more than 9.5% seen only once; the top ten take 6.8%. These receptors lack a known antigen. Sequencing was performed on blood, either unsorted or a sorted T cell fraction (not recorded which). The receptors stem from a male donor with ankylosing spondylitis.

This clonotype was counted at least ten times. The chain couples TRBV12-3 or TRBV12-4 to TRBJ1-2; unclear D gene. CDR3 size: 14 residues. V dropped 3 bases and J dropped 2 bases, with 10 bases sitting between them. In DNA form, the CDR3 reads TGTGCCAGCAGTTTCCGGCCGCGGAACTATGGCTACACCTTC. Protein sequence: CASSFRPRNYGYTF.

This clonotype was seen a few times. The chain joins TRBV7-9 to TRBJ2-1, with 7 bases aligning to TRBD2. CDR1 and CDR2 (germline): SEHNR, FQNEAQ (reference sequence). V lost 7 bases to trimming and J lost 7 bases; unmatched junction nucleotides: 7. The CDR3 is 13 residues long. DNA of the CDR3: TGTGCCAGCACAACGGGGGGTGAAAATGAGCAGTTCTTC. Translating it yields CASTTGGENEQFF. The whole variable domain, filled in from reference TRBV7-9 and TRBJ2-1, reads DTGVSQNPRHKITKRGQNVTFRCDPISEHNRLYWYRQTLGQGPEFLTYFQNEAQLEKSRLLSDRFSAERPKGSFSTLEIQRTEQGDSAMYLCASTTGGENEQFFGPGTRLTVL.

This chain links TRBV6-1 with TRBJ2-4, with D possibly called TRBD1 or TRBD2 (5 bases each). Trimming cost V 6 bases and J 0 bases, with 15 bases left between them. The CDR3 runs to 16 residues. The germline CDR1 and CDR2 sequences are MNHNS and SASEGT. This CDR3 reads CASRTGTAIAKNIQYF. In nucleotides, the CDR3 is TGTGCCAGCAGGACCGGGACGGCCATAGCCAAAAACATTCAGTACTTC.

In regard to this clonotype: Here the CDR3 omits its conserved ending phenylalanine or tryptophan, so a read error is the likely source. V is TRBV5-1 and J is TRBJ1-3, with D perhaps matching TRBD1 (5 bases). CDR1 is SGHRS, CDR2 YFSETQ, per germline. The CDR3 runs to 18 residues. V lost 2 bases and J lost 0, with 18 bases in between. The CDR3 DNA is TGCGCCAGCAGCTTTTCTACGATCGACAGATCCTCTGGAAACACCATATATATT. Translated: CASSFSTIDRSSGNTIYI.

This clonotype has ten or more counts. The chain carries TRBV12-5 and TRBJ1-2; TRBD1 aligns across 7 bases. Germline loops: CDR1 LGHNT, CDR2 FRNRAP. The CDR3 loop spans 14 amino acids. V lost 7 bases, J lost 6 bases, and 11 bases stayed unmatched. CDR3 DNA: TGTGCTAGTGTCAGACCGGGACAGAAGGATGGCTACACCTTC. Translating it yields CASVRPGQKDGYTF.

In this sample, this clonotype turned up many times. The genes are TRBV7-2 and TRBJ1-1, with D unresolved. This CDR3 comprises 13 residues. Germline-derived CDR1 and CDR2 are SGHTA and FQGNSA. Trimming cost V 4 bases and J 2 bases, with 8 bases left between them. CDR3: CASSYDGNTEAFF. CDR3 nucleotides: TGTGCCAGCAGCTACGACGGTAACACTGAAGCTTTCTTT.

The J gene is TRBJ2-3, the V gene TRBV25-1; weak D call: TRBD2 (6 bases). Germline lookup yields CDR1 MGHDK and CDR2 SYGVNS. V gave up 4 bases and J gave up 0 bases, with 11 bases separating them. This CDR3 spans 15 amino acids. In DNA, the CDR3 is TGTGCCAGCAGTGCTCGGAGGGGCAGCACAGATACGCAGTATTTT. Translated, it gives CASSARRGSTDTQYF.

There are many counts of this clonotype. The chain carries TRBV7-8 and TRBJ1-5; tentative D call: TRBD1 (5 bases). The CDR3 contains 15 residues. Trimming left V 2 bases short and J 0 bases short, with 8 bases between. Germline CDR1 is SGHVS and CDR2 is FQNEAQ. CDR3 in DNA: TGTGCCAGCAGCTTACGGGGCGGTAGCAATCAGCCCCAGCATTTT. Residues: CASSLRGGSNQPQHF.

This clonotype has a handful of counts. The V and J genes are TRBV20-1 and TRBJ2-1; weak D call: TRBD2 (6 bases). The CDR3 contains 12 residues. Trimming removed 0 bases from V and 8 bases from J, with 8 bases in between. Germline CDR1 and CDR2: DFQATT and SNEGSKA (reference sequence). For the CDR3, the DNA is TGCAGTGCTAGAGAGGGGGGTCATGAGCAGTTCTTC. Translating gives CSAREGGHEQFF.

This clonotype came up a few times. The V and J genes are TRBV18 and TRBJ2-1, with 8 positions matching TRBD2. Germline CDR1 reads KGHSH; CDR2 reads LQKENI. Losses at the gene ends were 3 bases for V and 8 bases for J; bases not matched to a gene: 6. This CDR3 contains 14 residues. CDR3 in DNA: TGTGCCAGCTCACCCCAGGGACTAGTCGATGAGCAGTTCTTC. Protein sequence: CASSPQGLVDEQFF.

The genes are TRBV5-1 and TRBJ2-7; D may be TRBD1 or TRBD2 (5 bases each). The CDR3 is made up of 13 amino acids. The V end was cut by 2 bases, the J end by 2 bases, with 8 bases between. From germline, CDR1 is SGHRS and CDR2 YFSETQ. DNA of the CDR3: TGCGCCAGCAGCTTCGGGGACGCCTACGAGCAGTACGTC. This gives the protein CASSFGDAYEQYV.

A single count supports this clonotype. This rearrangement joins TRBV7-2 to TRBJ2-2; 12 bases are shared with TRBD2. This CDR3 region has 17 residues. V was pared by 1 base and J by 6 bases, with 6 bases of the junction left unmatched. From germline, CDR1 is SGHTA and CDR2 FQGNSA. The CDR3 here is CASSLVRLAGVSGELFF. Written as DNA, the CDR3 is TGTGCCAGCAGCTTAGTAAGACTAGCGGGAGTTTCCGGGGAGCTGTTTTTT.

This clonotype was seen only a few times. The chain carries TRBV10-2 and TRBJ2-7; 13 bases map to TRBD2. CDR1 is WSHSY and CDR2 is SAAADI in the germline V gene. This CDR3 spans 15 amino acids. V lost 6 bases, J lost 6 bases, and 8 bases stayed unmatched. In DNA, the CDR3 is TGCGCCAGCAGCGGACTAGCGGGAGTGGTTGGCGAGCAGTACTTC. Its protein product is CASSGLAGVVGEQYF.

V gene TRBV11-2 combines with J gene TRBJ2-3; 12 bases are shared with TRBD2. This CDR3 is built from 18 residues. After removal of 4 bases from V and 1 base from J, the junction contained 9 bases not matched to a gene. The germline CDR1 and CDR2 sequences are SGHAT and FQNNGV. In DNA form, the CDR3 reads TGTGCCAGCAGCTCTGGACTAGCGGGAACAGGGGGCACAGATACGCAGTATTTT. Amino acids: CASSSGLAGTGGTDTQYF.

At least ten counts were recorded for this clonotype. The chain recombines TRBV5-1 with TRBJ2-5; D is unresolved. This CDR3 has 13 residues. The germline V and J ends were trimmed by 0 bases and 5 bases, with 8 bases remaining between them. Per the germline V gene, CDR1 is SGHRS and CDR2 is YFSETQ. The CDR3 loop is CASSLGGYETQYF. Written as DNA, the CDR3 is TGCGCCAGCAGCTTGGGTGGATACGAGACCCAGTACTTC.

Only a few counts were recorded for this clonotype. The chain carries TRBV20-1 and TRBJ2-1; D could derive from TRBD1 or TRBD2 (5 bases each). In germline, CDR1 is DFQATT, CDR2 SNEGSKA (reference sequence). V dropped 2 bases and J dropped 4 bases, with 12 bases sitting between them. This CDR3 is built from 14 residues. CDR3 sequence reads: CSARTGPAYNEQFF. In nucleotides, the CDR3 is TGCAGTGCTAGAACGGGACCTGCTTACAATGAGCAGTTCTTC.

The genes are TRBV5-1 and TRBJ1-1; TRBD1 might be the D (6 bases). CDR3 length: 15 residues. CDR1 and CDR2 (germline): SGHRS, YFSETQ. V was trimmed by 0 bases and J by 7 bases, leaving 16 bases between them. CDR3 region: CASSLGYGGQGEAFF. DNA of the CDR3: TGCGCCAGCAGCTTGGGGTATGGGGGGCAAGGTGAAGCTTTCTTT.

The rearrangement links TRBV4-1 to TRBJ2-4, with 7 bases matching TRBD2. Germline loops: CDR1 MGHRA, CDR2 YSYEKL. Unmatched junction bases numbered 10, after V lost 2 bases and J lost 0 bases. This CDR3 has 18 amino acids. For the CDR3, the DNA is TGCGCCAGCAGCCAACTGGGTAGGGCTAGCGGAGCCAAAAACATTCAGTACTTC. Encoded protein: CASSQLGRASGAKNIQYF.

The chain recombines TRBV3-1 with TRBJ2-1; TRBD2 might be the D (5 bases). Germline lookup yields CDR1 LGHDT and CDR2 YNNKEL (reference sequence). The CDR3 has 12 amino acids. Trimming took 1 base from V and 12 from J, leaving 10 bases between them. DNA for the CDR3: TGTGCCAGCAGCCAAGGTGGGAGCGTGCAGTTCTTC. Its protein is CASSQGGSVQFF.

This clonotype showed up just a few times. The V and J genes are TRBV5-1 and TRBJ1-2, with D perhaps matching TRBD1 (6 bases). The ends were cut back, 5 bases at V and 4 bases at J, with 15 bases in the middle. CDR1 SGHRS and CDR2 YFSETQ come from the germline V gene. The CDR3 length is 14 residues. The CDR3 DNA reads TGCGCCAGCAGACTGGACAGCCAGGGCTATGGCTACACCTTC. It is translated as CASRLDSQGYGYTF.

Worth noting for this clonotype: Germline and junction disagree at one end, which may indicate a read error. The chain carries TRBV2 and TRBJ1-1; a possible D gene is TRBD1 (5 bases). CDR3 size: 12 residues. Germline CDR1 and CDR2: SNHLY and FYNNEI. CDR3 bases: TGTGCCAGCAGGAGACCGGACACTGAAGCTTTATTT. Translation: CASRRPDTEALF.

This clonotype was observed a few times. The chain carries TRBV20-1 and TRBJ2-3; D may be TRBD1 (6 bases). The length of the CDR3 is 13 residues. Trimming took off 5 bases at V and 2 bases at J, with 11 bases between the two ends. Germline CDR1 and CDR2: DFQATT and SNEGSKA (reference sequence). DNA for the CDR3: TGCAGTGCTCATGACAGGTACACAGATACGCAGTATTTT. It codes for CSAHDRYTDTQYF.

This clonotype was counted many times. In DNA, the CDR3 is TGTGCCAGCAGCCACCTCGGGTCTAGCGGGACCACAGATACGCAGTATTTT. Protein: CASSHLGSSGTTDTQYF. J is TRBJ2-3 and V is TRBV3-1, with 9 positions matching TRBD2. Germline CDR1 and CDR2: LGHDT and YNNKEL (reference sequence). V dropped 3 bases and J dropped 2; count of bases not matched to a gene: 9. This CDR3 has 17 residues.

The CDR3 loop reads CASSPLAETPFSTDTQYF. In nucleotides, the CDR3 is TGTGCCAGCAGTCCCCTAGCGGAGACGCCCTTTAGCACAGATACGCAGTATTTT. V usage is TRBV27 and J usage is TRBJ2-3; 7 bases line up with TRBD2. J gave up 0 bases and V 5 bases, and 14 bases lay outside the gene matches. CDR3 size: 18 residues. Germline loops: CDR1 MNHEY, CDR2 SMNVEV (reference sequence).

The chain has TRBV9 and TRBJ1-2; a weak D match, TRBD1 (5 bases). This CDR3 has 15 amino acids. Deletions cut 3 bases from V and 8 bases from J, with 20 bases between. Germline V gene data show CDR1 as SGDLS and CDR2 as YYNGEE. The CDR3 here is CASSAPRGGSRGYTF. As DNA, the CDR3 is TGTGCCAGCAGCGCTCCGCGTGGGGGGTCCCGGGGCTACACCTTC.

The chain links TRBV9 to TRBJ1-1, with a weak D call TRBD1 (6 bases). V was clipped by 0 bases and J by 8 bases, with 8 bases between them. The CDR3 spans 12 residues. Germline-derived CDR1 and CDR2 are SGDLS and YYNGEE. This chain's CDR3 is CASSVAGAEAFF. CDR3 nucleotide sequence: TGTGCCAGCAGCGTAGCAGGGGCGGAAGCTTTCTTT.

This clonotype was recorded at least ten times. V usage is TRBV7-9 and J usage is TRBJ1-3; D is uncertain. The V end was cut by 5 bases, the J end by 0 bases, with 14 bases between. This CDR3 has 16 residues. Germline CDR1 is SEHNR and CDR2 is FQNEAQ (reference sequence). The CDR3 loop reads CASSQLSTVSGNTIYF. CDR3 coding DNA: TGTGCCAGCAGCCAACTCAGTACAGTCTCTGGAAACACCATATATTTT.